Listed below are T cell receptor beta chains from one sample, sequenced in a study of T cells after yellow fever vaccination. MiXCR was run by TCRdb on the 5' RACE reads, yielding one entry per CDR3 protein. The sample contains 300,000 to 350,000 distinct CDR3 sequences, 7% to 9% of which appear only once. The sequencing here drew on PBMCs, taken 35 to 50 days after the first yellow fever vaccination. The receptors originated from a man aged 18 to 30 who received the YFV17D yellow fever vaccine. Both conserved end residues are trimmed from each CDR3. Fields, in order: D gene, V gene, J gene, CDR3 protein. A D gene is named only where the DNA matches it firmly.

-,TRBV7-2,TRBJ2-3,ASSTRRGASTDTQY
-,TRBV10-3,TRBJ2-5,AIGIAGVETQY
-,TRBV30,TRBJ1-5,ASAPPGDQPQH
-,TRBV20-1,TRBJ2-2,SARGRGPLGELF
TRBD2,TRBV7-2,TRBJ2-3,ASKLARETDTQY
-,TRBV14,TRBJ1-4,ASSQQFHRVEEKLF
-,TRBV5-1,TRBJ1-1,ASSLEVMNTEAF
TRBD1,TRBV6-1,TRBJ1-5,ASSGLQGVWQPQH
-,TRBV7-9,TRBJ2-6,ASSLGYLTAGNVLT
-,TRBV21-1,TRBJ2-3,ASSKEFQGQTDTQY
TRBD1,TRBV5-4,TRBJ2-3,ATQGGKFLTADTQY
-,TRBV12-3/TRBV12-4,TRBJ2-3,ASSTPAGDLTDTQY
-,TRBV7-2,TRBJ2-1,ASSSSLYEQF
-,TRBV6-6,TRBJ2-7,ASSPGREQY
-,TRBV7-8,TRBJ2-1,ASRIATSGNEQF
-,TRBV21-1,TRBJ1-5,ASSPGRGSGQPQH
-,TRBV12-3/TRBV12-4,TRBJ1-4,ASSWGQSNEKLF
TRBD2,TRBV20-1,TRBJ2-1,SARVVAGGNNEQF
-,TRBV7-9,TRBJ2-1,ASSLGATYNEQF
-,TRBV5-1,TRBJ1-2,ASSPGGSLNYGYT
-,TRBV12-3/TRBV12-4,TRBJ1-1,ASQAQQGSRGAF
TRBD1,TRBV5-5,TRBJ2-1,ASSRDRGGEQF
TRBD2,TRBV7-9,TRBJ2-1,ASSTTSGGSYNEQF
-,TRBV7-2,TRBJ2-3,ASSLFRGFTDTQY
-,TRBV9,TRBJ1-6,ASSAGGTREGSPLH
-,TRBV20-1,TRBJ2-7,SAYPPLSEQY
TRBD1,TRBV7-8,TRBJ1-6,ASSPPGQLNSPLH
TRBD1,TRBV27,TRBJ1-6,ASSLSRTGVNSPLH
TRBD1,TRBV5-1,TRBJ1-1,ASSTGQAPEAF
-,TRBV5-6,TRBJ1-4,ASSHGPWMTNEKLF
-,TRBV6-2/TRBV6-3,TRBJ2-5,ASSYSRGGETQY
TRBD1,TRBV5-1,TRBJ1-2,ASSLGQGSSGYT
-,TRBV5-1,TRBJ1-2,ASSEDPNYGYT
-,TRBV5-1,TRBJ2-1,ASSLFGVREQF
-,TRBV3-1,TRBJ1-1,AISPLIDPLWGTEAF
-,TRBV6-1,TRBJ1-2,ASSGVEEPYYGYT
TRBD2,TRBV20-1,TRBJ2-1,SATGLAGRNEQF
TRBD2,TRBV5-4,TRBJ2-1,ASSSSGGGAYNEQF
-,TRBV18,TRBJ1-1,ASSPLPWDTEAF
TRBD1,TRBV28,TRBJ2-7,ASSHRTAGTGAYEQY
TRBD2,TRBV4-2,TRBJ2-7,ASSQGYPGGLDEQY
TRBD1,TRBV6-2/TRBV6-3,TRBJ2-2,ASSWGQKNTGELF